These T cell receptor beta chains were read from a single sample in a study of blood T cell repertoires in COVID-19. The table came from immunoSEQ multiplex PCR; TCRdb's copy has only in-frame clones and leaves some out. This sample has roughly 65,000 clones, with about 81% found just once. The sequencing input was peripheral blood. These receptors were collected from a man at least 80 years old with acute or convalescent COVID-19. CDR3s include the opening cysteine and the closing phenylalanine or tryptophan. D genes are given only for firm matches. The size of a clone is reported for some rows only, either as once, few or many, or as a class for expanded clones.

. TRBJ2-2 TRBV18 . CASSPPWTSTGELFF TGTGCCAGCTCACCACCGTGGACTTCCACCGGGGAGCTGTTTTTT
few TRBJ2-1 TRBV19 TRBD2 CASSRTSGGYNEQFF TGTGCCAGTAGCCGGACTAGCGGGGGATACAATGAGCAGTTCTTC
. TRBJ2-7 TRBV19 . CASSASTRVLEQYF TGTGCCAGTAGTGCCTCGACTAGGGTTCTCGAGCAGTACTTC
. TRBJ1-5 TRBV19 . CASSVVKNQPQHF TGTGCCAGTAGTGTAGTAAAAAATCAGCCCCAGCATTTT
. TRBJ2-1 TRBV27 TRBD2 CASREAGGPGEQFF TGTGCCAGCAGGGAGGCGGGAGGGCCGGGTGAGCAGTTCTTC
. TRBJ1-2 TRBV24-1 . CATSDLSFGPPPSGGYTF TGTGCCACCAGTGATTTGAGTTTTGGACCTCCACCCTCGGGGGGCTACACCTTC
. TRBJ1-6 TRBV9 TRBD1 CASSPSTGGNSPLHF TGTGCCAGCAGCCCCTCGACAGGGGGGAATTCACCCCTCCACTTT
. TRBJ2-2 TRBV20-1 . CSASRFQRSANTGELFF TGCAGTGCTAGTAGGTTCCAGCGGAGCGCGAACACCGGGGAGCTGTTTTTT
. TRBJ2-1 TRBV28 TRBD1 CASSSSRGPQLYNEQFF TGTGCCAGCAGTTCCTCCAGGGGGCCCCAGCTATACAATGAGCAGTTCTTC
. TRBJ2-5 TRBV2 TRBD2 CASRGLAGEETQYF TGTGCCAGCAGGGGACTAGCGGGGGAAGAGACCCAGTACTTC
. TRBJ1-5 TRBV7-2 TRBD1 CASSTDTGGSNQPQHF TGTGCCAGCAGCACTGATACAGGGGGTAGCAATCAGCCCCAGCATTTT